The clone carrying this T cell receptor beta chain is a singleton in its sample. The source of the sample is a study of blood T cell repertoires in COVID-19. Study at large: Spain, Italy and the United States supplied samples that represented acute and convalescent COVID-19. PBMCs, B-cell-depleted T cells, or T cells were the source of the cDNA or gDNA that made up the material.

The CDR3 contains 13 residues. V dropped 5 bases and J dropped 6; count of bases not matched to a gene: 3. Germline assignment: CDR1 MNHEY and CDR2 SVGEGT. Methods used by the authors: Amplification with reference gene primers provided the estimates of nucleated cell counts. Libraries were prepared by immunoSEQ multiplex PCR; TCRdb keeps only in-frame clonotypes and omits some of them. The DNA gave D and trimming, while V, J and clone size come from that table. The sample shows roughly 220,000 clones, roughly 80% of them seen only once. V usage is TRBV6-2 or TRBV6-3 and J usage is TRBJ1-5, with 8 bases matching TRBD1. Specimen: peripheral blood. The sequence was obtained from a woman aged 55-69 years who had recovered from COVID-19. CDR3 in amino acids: CASSHRGTQPQHF. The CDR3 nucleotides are TGTGCCAGCAGTCACAGGGGGACTCAGCCCCAGCATTTT.